This entry is about one T cell receptor (beta chain). This clone appeared once. The antigen it recognizes is unknown. No quality values exist for individual bases; no much larger clone is one base distant. Libraries came from the immunoSEQ multiplex PCR assay. For the multiplex PCR, a mixture combining 60 forward primers for TCR Vbeta segments and 13 reverse primers for TCR Jbeta segments was used. A multiplex PCR assay on genomic DNA amplified the CDR3 region of rearranged TCR beta genes. Amplified TCR beta libraries were sequenced as 87-base-pair reads on the Illumina HiSeq System. The source study handled its data this way. A later analysis counted approximately 84 million unique TCR beta chains across the approximately 700 repertoires, and 10 million to 12 million of these chains were shared by at least two donors. Raw reads were error-corrected and collapsed into unique sequences with a nearest-neighbor algorithm that merged closely related sequences to remove PCR and sequencing errors. CDR3 sequences were aligned to IMGT reference sequences to assign V, D and J gene segments. For a sequence to be retained, at least a six-nucleotide match to both a V gene segment and a J gene segment was required. A rearrangement counted as productive if the CDR3 had no stop codons and remained in frame with V and J, and every other rearrangement counted as non-productive. CDR3 was defined by IMGT convention, running from the second conserved V-encoded cysteine to the conserved J-encoded phenylalanine. The earlier analysis of approximately 500 of the donors excluded sequences that lacked an unambiguous match to a single V gene segment. In an earlier analysis of 450 to 750 of the donors, a V segment was called functional when productive rearrangements were above 56.7%, and segregating when the standard deviation between donors exceeded 5%. A statistical classification framework was built for diagnosing cytomegalovirus status from the catalog of TCR beta chain sequences. In a later analysis, TCR nucleotide sequences were compared against IMGT/GENE-DB human TR gene sequences so that V and J genes could be assigned. In a later analysis, CDR3 sequences and most-parsimonious VDJ recombination scenarios were assigned using the TCRdist pipeline. In a later analysis, each TCR beta chain was defined by its CDR3 amino acid sequence together with its V-gene family, and reads lacking a unique V-gene family were excluded. To address suspected cross-contamination and a sequencing artifact, a later analysis removed several hundred highly shared, low-generation-probability nucleotide sequences. In a later analysis, a clonal expansion index was calculated for each public chain from normalized within-repertoire ranks of inferred template counts. A later analysis computed generation probabilities with a VDJ recombination model fitted to out-of-frame rearrangements, and checked the results against IGoR. Hypergeometric tests were used in a later analysis to score TCR-TCR, TCR-HLA and TCR-CMV co-occurrence, with a repertoire-size bias correction applied to the TCR pairs. To estimate false discovery rates, a later analysis permuted the HLA or CMV assignments 20 times. In a later analysis, co-occurring TCRs were grouped with DBSCAN, and TCRdist sequence similarity was added when clustering was performed within HLA-allele-positive subsets. For co-occurrence clustering, repertoires with fewer than 30,000 or more than 120,000 public chains were excluded, along with roughly five repertoires with anomalous nucleotide sharing. Sourced from immuneACCESS, this table was stored by TCRdb with only in-frame sequences that have V and J called. A share of the clones is absent; for the studies checked, an unresolved V gene accounts for under half, and the remainder has no known explanation. The DNA gave D and trimming, while V, J and clone size come from that table. The sample contains 72,000 or so clones, roughly four fifths of them found a single time. Clones ranked in the top ten supply around 7.3% of the sample.

The data were obtained in a study of cytomegalovirus exposure and HLA in healthy donors (dated by TCRdb to about 2017). Turning to the overall study: In an earlier analysis of approximately 500 of the donors, 250 to 300 Gb of sequence data and some 120 million unique TCR beta sequences from roughly 190 million T cells were reported. An early release that covered more than 550 HLA-typed donors contained approximately 300 gigabases of sequencing data and approximately 85 million unique TCR sequences. The genetic ancestry cluster associated with self-reported Caucasian donors included about four fifths of the 300 to 400 genotyped donors. The study was designed to test whether signatures of past pathogen exposure could be identified by cataloging public T cell receptors. The T cell repertoires of under 700 subjects were profiled by immunosequencing and related to cytomegalovirus serostatus. Along with the approximately 650-subject first cohort, a separate validation cohort of more than 90 different subjects was used. To predict cytomegalovirus infection status, the study brought together high-throughput TCR immunosequencing, statistical association of individual TCRs with disease status, and machine learning. To study patterns of TCR occurrence, a later analysis re-analyzed previously published TCR beta repertoires from around 700 donors and added high-resolution HLA genotyping. The later analysis used no new phenotypic data to find candidate immune exposures, relying instead on TCR beta sequences and their occurrence across donors. An earlier analysis of fewer than 750 of the donors used high-throughput TCR beta sequencing to judge whether each TCR beta V gene segment behaved as functional or pseudogenic. Donor age, sex, ethnicity and CMV serostatus were compiled alongside the repertoire data. A later genetic analysis used genome-wide SNP genotypes for about three fifths of the 666 donors, treating that subset as a discovery cohort. Every discovery cohort repertoire had been produced on one sequencing platform. HLA typing included class I and class II loci at four-digit resolution. The number of donors typed differed by locus, with roughly 629-640 for A, B, C, DRB1 and DQB1, around 560 for DQA1, 600 to 610 for DPA1, and 400 to 490 for DPB1. Because of strong linkage in the cohort, roughly five DR-DQ haplotypes were treated as single units for association and clustering. Across 300 to 400 genotyped donors of the cohort, an average of roughly 200,000 unique TCR beta nucleotide sequences per donor were sequenced, and 15% to 20% of those sequences were non-productive.

Beyond this particular receptor, the publication reports: In a later analysis, HLA-associated TCR beta chains showed more clonal expansion and lower generation probabilities than non-associated chains that were equally common. An association between a missense DCLRE1C variant and V-gene and J-gene trimming of TCR beta chains was found in a later genetic analysis and replicated in an independent cohort. According to a later analysis, parvovirus B19, influenza, CMV and Epstein-Barr virus appeared linked to several top co-occurrence clusters. According to a later analysis, most CMV-associated TCR beta chains appeared to be HLA-restricted, and the HLA associations seemed to be driven largely by CMV exposure. A further reported finding was that TCR beta sequences accurately predicted the HLA-A and HLA-B alleles for most subjects in the first cohort. Broadly in line with IMGT annotations, most TCR beta V segments showed up in productive rearrangements about 87% or about 30% of the time in an earlier analysis of a few hundred of the donors. Around 16 rarely observed V segments, including chromosome 9 orphons, were excluded from the earlier analysis of about 500 of the donors because counts were too low. The study gave a list of more than 150 TCR beta chains associated with cytomegalovirus. CMV serostatus was the only immune exposure information available for the cohort. The classifier was reported to diagnose cytomegalovirus status with high specificity and sensitivity in both the original and validation cohorts. Correlated functional status among segregating V segments might reflect linkage disequilibrium, but an unknown experimental factor could not be ruled out. In vitro tests confirmed that three of the cytomegalovirus-associated TCR beta chains recognize cytomegalovirus antigens. This cohort had only TCR beta chains sequenced, and the lack of alpha or paired-chain data limited which features could be detected. Presence/absence analyses assumed roughly uniform sequencing depth across donors, an assumption that may not hold. Compared with the approximately 670-donor mean, donors in an Asian-associated ancestry cluster had fewer N-insertions in productive TCRs, according to a later genetic analysis. Because HLA typing was missing for some donors at each locus, association tests included only the typed subset. At a false discovery rate of 0.05, a later analysis linked 15,000 to 20,000 TCR beta sequences to specific HLA alleles. Strong co-occurrence of HLA alleles, especially DR and DQ, made assigning TCR associations to individual alleles difficult. A group of highly shared sequence variants was considered likely to be a technical artifact of the sequencing pipeline. In a later analysis, the rate of TCR association differed among HLA loci, with DRB1 alleles having the most associated TCRs and HLA-C alleles having the fewest. According to the authors, the approach could potentially be generalized to other disease states and immunological phenotypes. Most TCR sequences were seen in very few donors, while some public TCRs were found in many individuals.

In total, fewer than 750 healthy bone marrow donors made up the cohort. Cohort members were all nominally healthy when sampled, although unrecorded immune exposures were likely present. The donor was CMV seropositive and belonged to the group of over 250 seropositive cohort members. Each donor provided a peripheral blood sample, and peripheral blood mononuclear cells were used for TCR beta sequencing. Genomic DNA extraction from the blood cell samples was performed with the Qiagen DNeasy Blood Extraction Kit. Input material: PBMCs. The sequence derives from a woman aged 30 to 39 in good health and CMV-seropositive.

The CDR3 region reads CASSLVGGYMGAFF. DNA sequence: TGTGCCAGCAGCTTAGTCGGAGGATATATGGGAGCTTTCTTT. This sequence uses TRBV5-6 and TRBJ1-1; confidence is insufficient to name the D gene. The CDR3 holds 14 amino acids from the cysteine to the phenylalanine. Kept here is only the CDR3 DNA, which spans 42 bases and is read in frame from base 1. V and J are truncated by 2 bases and 10 bases respectively, leaving an intervening sequence of 18 bases. For CDR1 and CDR2, the germline V gene lists SGHDT and YYEEEE.